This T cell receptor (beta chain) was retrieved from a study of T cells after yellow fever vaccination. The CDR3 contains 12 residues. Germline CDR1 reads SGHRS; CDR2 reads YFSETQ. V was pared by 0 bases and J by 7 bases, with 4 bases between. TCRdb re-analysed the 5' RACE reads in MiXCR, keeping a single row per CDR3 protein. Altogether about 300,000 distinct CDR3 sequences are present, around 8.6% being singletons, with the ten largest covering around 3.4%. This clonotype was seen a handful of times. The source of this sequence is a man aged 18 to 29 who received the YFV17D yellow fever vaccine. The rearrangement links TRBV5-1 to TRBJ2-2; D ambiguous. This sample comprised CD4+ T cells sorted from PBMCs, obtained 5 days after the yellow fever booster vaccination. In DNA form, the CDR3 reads TGCGCCAGCAGCTTGGAGGACGGGGAGCTGTTTTTT. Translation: CASSLEDGELFF.